Below are 21 T cell receptor beta chains sequenced from a single sample in a study of blood T cells in healthy people across ages. Combining a sample-barcoded 5' primer with a J-beta primer mix, a second PCR ran for roughly 6 to 12 cycles. TCRdb itself ran the 5' RACE reads through MiXCR, one entry per CDR3 protein. The sample yields about 640,000 distinct CDR3 sequences, around 54% seen once. The sequenced sample was blood. These receptors all stem from a man between 60 and 75 years old in good health.

This rearrangement joins TRBV20-1 to TRBJ2-7, with 8 bases fitting TRBD1. Germline V lookup: CDR1 DFQATT, CDR2 SNEGSKA (reference sequence). The ends lost 2 bases at V and 1 base at J; junction bases unmatched: 4. The CDR3 spans 14 residues. CDR3 residues: CSARSDRGSYEQYF. In DNA form, the CDR3 reads TGCAGTGCTAGATCAGACAGGGGATCCTACGAGCAGTACTTC.

This clonotype was detected only once. This chain uses TRBV20-1 with TRBJ1-6; 7 nucleotides align to TRBD1. The CDR3 runs to 15 residues. The germline V gene encodes CDR1 DFQATT and CDR2 SNEGSKA (reference sequence). J was trimmed by 8 bases and V by 1 base; bases with no gene match: 8. The CDR3 loop reads CSARASGTEYSPLHF. CDR3 bases: TGCAGTGCTAGAGCATCCGGGACAGAATATTCACCCCTCCACTTT.

The gene calls are TRBV11-2 and TRBJ1-4; TRBD1 might be the D (5 bases). CDR1 SGHAT and CDR2 FQNNGV come from the germline V gene. Trimming took 4 bases from V and 10 from J, leaving 19 bases between them. The CDR3 is 15 residues long. The CDR3 sequence is CASSSPSRGTGKLFF. Written as DNA, the CDR3 is TGTGCCAGCAGCTCCCCCTCCCGTGGAACAGGAAAACTGTTTTTT.

The chain couples TRBV25-1 to TRBJ2-4; D ambiguous. The DNA end is more similar to TRBJ2-7, so the J call may be wrong. The CDR3 runs to 15 residues. The germline V gene has CDR1 MGHDK and CDR2 SYGVNS. The CDR3 sequence is CASSDAQLTSYEQYF. CDR3 bases: TGTGCCAGCAGTGATGCCCAGCTCACATCCTACGAGCAGTACTTC.

The chain is built from TRBV28 and TRBJ2-7, with TRBD1 identical over 7 bases. From germline, CDR1 is MDHEN and CDR2 SYDVKM. V trimming: 6 bases; J trimming: 3 bases; junction bases outside the gene matches: 11. CDR3 length: 15 amino acids. CDR3 loop: CASSLPGQPYYEQYF. CDR3 bases: TGTGCCAGCAGCCTCCCGGGACAGCCTTACTACGAGCAGTACTTC.

Comment on this clonotype: With a much larger clone just one base away, this may be a read error. This rearrangement joins TRBV21-1 to TRBJ1-2. TRBV21-1 is a documented pseudogene. CDR3 length: 12 residues. The CDR3 reads CAHWGSTHGYTF. The CDR3 DNA is TGTGCCCACTGGGGAAGCACTCATGGCTACACCTTC.

J is TRBJ2-5 and V is TRBV20-1; a weak D match, TRBD1 (6 bases). Germline V gives CDR1 DFQATT, CDR2 SNEGSKA (reference sequence). V gave up 3 bases and J gave up 5 bases, with 19 bases separating them. The CDR3 loop spans 15 amino acids. The DNA for the CDR3 is TGCAGTGCTAGGACGTTTGGGGGCGCCCTGGAGACCCAGTACTTC. Amino acid sequence: CSARTFGGALETQYF.

The chain joins TRBV5-8 to TRBJ2-7; a weak D match, TRBD2 (7 bases). The J call may be mistaken, given a closer DNA end match to TRBJ2-5. The CDR3 runs to 14 residues. The V gene's germline CDR1 is SGHTS and CDR2 YDEGEE. CDR3 residues: CASSLAGGHETQYF. The CDR3 nucleotides read TGTGCCAGCAGCTTGGCGGGGGGCCACGAGACCCAGTACTTC.

This clonotype was counted at least ten times. The rearrangement uses TRBV29-1 and TRBJ2-5; TRBD1 matches at 7 bases. The CDR3 covers 12 residues. Germline loops: CDR1 SQVTM, CDR2 ANQGSEA. The ends lost 5 bases at V and 5 bases at J; junction bases unmatched: 5. This chain's CDR3 is CSVRQGRETQYF. CDR3 DNA: TGCAGCGTTCGACAGGGAAGGGAGACCCAGTACTTC.

The V and J genes are TRBV12-3 or TRBV12-4 and TRBJ2-1; D is ambiguous. The CDR3 extends over 14 amino acids. The V gene lost 5 bases and the J gene lost 5 bases, with 13 bases spanning the gap. The CDR3 DNA follows: TGTGCCAGCAGTCTTAATGGGAACCACAATGAGCAGTTCTTC. Translating gives CASSLNGNHNEQFF.

This clonotype has just a few counts. This chain joins TRBV7-2 and TRBJ1-5; TRBD1 matches 7 bases. The J segment lost 5 bases and the V segment lost 5 bases, leaving 6 bases of the junction unmatched. Germline values: CDR1 SGHTA, CDR2 FQGNSA. The CDR3 covers 14 residues. In DNA form, the CDR3 reads TGTGCCAGCAGCGAACAGGGGCCGGATCAGCCCCAGCATTTT. It is translated as CASSEQGPDQPQHF.

This clonotype was recorded a few times. The chain links TRBV27 to TRBJ2-2, with D possibly being TRBD2 (6 bases). CDR1 MNHEY and CDR2 SMNVEV come from the germline V gene (reference sequence). Trimming removed 8 bases at V and 3 bases at J, with 13 bases between. This CDR3 has 14 amino acids. CDR3 protein: CASATRHDTGELFF. The CDR3 nucleotides are TGTGCCAGCGCGACTAGACACGACACCGGGGAGCTGTTTTTT.

The V and J genes are TRBV7-9 and TRBJ1-1; D ambiguous. The CDR3 covers 14 residues. V lost 5 bases and J 1 base, leaving 11 bases between the germline ends. Per germline, CDR1 SEHNR and CDR2 FQNEAQ (reference sequence). CDR3 protein: CASSPEGANTEAFF. The CDR3 bases are TGTGCCAGCAGCCCCGAGGGTGCGAACACTGAAGCTTTCTTT.

A few counts support this clonotype. The chain couples TRBV5-1 to TRBJ2-4; tentative D call: TRBD1 (6 bases). The CDR3 has 14 residues. Trimming stripped 7 bases from V and 7 bases from J, with 18 bases between. The germline CDR1 and CDR2 sequences are SGHRS and YFSETQ. The CDR3 bases are TGCGCCAGCCATCCTGGTCTCCAGGGGAACATTCAGTACTTC. Translated, it gives CASHPGLQGNIQYF.

V is TRBV12-3 or TRBV12-4 and J is TRBJ2-3; 7 bases align to TRBD2. The CDR3 totals 15 residues. The junction had 3 bases not matched to a gene; V was cut back by 3 bases and J by 0 bases. CDR3 DNA sequence: TGTGCCAGCAGTTTGACTAGCCCTAGCACAGATACGCAGTATTTT. The encoded protein is CASSLTSPSTDTQYF.

V and J are TRBV3-1 and TRBJ2-5; 8 nucleotides align to TRBD2. Germline CDR1 is LGHDT and CDR2 is YNNKEL (reference sequence). Trimming removed 0 bases from V and 5 bases from J; junction bases left unmatched: 17. The CDR3 extends over 19 amino acids. The CDR3 sequence is CASSQDDRDGGLVQETQYF. CDR3 bases: TGTGCCAGCAGCCAAGATGACCGGGACGGGGGACTAGTCCAGGAGACCCAGTACTTC.

The chain employs TRBV2 and TRBJ2-2; D tentatively reads TRBD1 or TRBD2 (5 bases each). The CDR3 length is 15 residues. Germline CDR1 SNHLY, CDR2 FYNNEI. Trimming removed 6 bases from V and 1 base from J, with 12 bases in between. The CDR3 coding sequence is TGTGCCAGCAGGGGGGAGACGGTGAACACCGGGGAGCTGTTTTTT. This translates into CASRGETVNTGELFF.

This clonotype occurred a few times. The chain recombines TRBV9 with TRBJ2-5; 14 bases align to TRBD2. Losses at the gene ends were 4 bases for V and 1 base for J; bases not matched to a gene: 3. CDR3 length: 16 residues. Per the germline V gene, CDR1 is SGDLS and CDR2 is YYNGEE. CDR3 coding DNA: TGTGCCAGCAGCCCGACTAGCGGGGGGGTCCAAGAGACCCAGTACTTC. As protein: CASSPTSGGVQETQYF.

The chain joins TRBV12-3 or TRBV12-4 to TRBJ2-3; D tentatively fits TRBD1 or TRBD2 (7 bases each). The V gene lost 3 bases and the J gene lost 5 bases, with 15 bases spanning the gap. The CDR3 loop spans 15 amino acids. CDR3 sequence: CASSFSGGAGDTQYF. CDR3 bases: TGTGCCAGCAGTTTTTCAGGGGGGGCCGGAGATACGCAGTATTTT.

To note about this clonotype: A read error may be the cause here, since a much bigger clone is one base away. The chain links TRBV2 to TRBJ2-3, with 10 nucleotides matching TRBD2. With 2 bases clipped from V and 10 bases from J, the junction kept 6 bases outside the gene matches. Looked up from germline, CDR1 is SNHLY and CDR2 is FYNNEI. The CDR3 has 14 residues. For the CDR3, the DNA is TGTGCCAGCAGTGAAAGAAGCGGGGGGGCCCCGCAGTATTTT. Protein product: CASSERSGGAPQYF.

V usage is TRBV20-1 and J usage is TRBJ2-7, with 8 bases fitting TRBD2. Germline V gives CDR1 DFQATT, CDR2 SNEGSKA (reference sequence). J gave up 2 bases and V 0 bases, and 6 bases lay outside the gene matches. This CDR3 is 15 amino acids long. The chain's CDR3 is CSARDPAGGTYEQYF. CDR3 nucleotides: TGCAGTGCTAGAGATCCGGCGGGGGGCACCTACGAGCAGTACTTC.